This T cell receptor (beta chain) is drawn from a study of immune evolution from preneoplasia to lung adenocarcinoma. As for the study in general: HLA loss of heterozygosity: about 7% AIS, about 15% MIA, around 33% ADC, none AAH. Study findings and constraints: Top clone share appeared to fall from AAH through AIS, MIA, adenocarcinoma.

Clones were sequenced by immunoSEQ multiplex PCR, and TCRdb holds only the in-frame ones, with some missing. In the table there are about 6,500 clones, about four fifths of which are singletons. This clone was seen a few times. What it recognizes is unknown. V lost 5 bases and J lost 4; bases outside the gene matches: 7. Germline CDR1 reads LNHDA; CDR2 reads SQIVND (reference sequence). The CDR3 contains 14 residues. Two lung cancer pathologists independently confirmed each histologic diagnosis. The origin of this receptor is a donor older than 65 with lung adenocarcinoma. The material sequenced was FFPE lung adenocarcinoma in situ tissue. The chain joins TRBV19 to TRBJ1-2, with 7 bases fitting TRBD1. In DNA, the CDR3 is TGTGCCAGTAGTGTCACAGGGGCTATCTATGGCTACACCTTC. Its translation: CASSVTGAIYGYTF. The variable domain in full, completed from reference TRBV19 and TRBJ1-2, reads DGGITQSPKYLFRKEGQNVTLSCEQNLNHDAMYWYRQDPGQGLRLIYYSQIVNDFQKGDIAEGYSVSREKKESFPLTVTSAQKNPTAFYLCASSVTGAIYGYTFGSGTRLTVV.